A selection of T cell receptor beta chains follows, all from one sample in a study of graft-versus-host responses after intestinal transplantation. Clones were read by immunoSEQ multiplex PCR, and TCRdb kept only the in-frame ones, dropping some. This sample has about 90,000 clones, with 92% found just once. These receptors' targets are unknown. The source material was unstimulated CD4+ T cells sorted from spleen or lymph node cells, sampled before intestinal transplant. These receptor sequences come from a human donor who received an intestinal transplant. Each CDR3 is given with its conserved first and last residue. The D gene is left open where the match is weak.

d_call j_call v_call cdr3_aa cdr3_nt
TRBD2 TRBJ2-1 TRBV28 CASSLPGTSRGNEQFF TGTGCCAGCAGTTTACCCGGGACTAGTCGTGGTAATGAGCAGTTCTTC
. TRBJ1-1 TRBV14 CASSQDISNTEAFF TGTGCCAGCAGCCAAGACATATCGAACACTGAAGCTTTCTTT
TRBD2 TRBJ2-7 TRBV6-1 CASRAGGGPSYEQYF TGTGCCAGCAGAGCCGGGGGGGGGCCCTCCTACGAGCAGTACTTC
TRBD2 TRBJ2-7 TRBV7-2 CASSFGLAGLTYEQYF TGTGCCAGCAGCTTCGGACTAGCGGGATTAACATACGAGCAGTACTTC
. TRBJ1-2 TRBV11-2 CASSLGGTVGYGYTF TGTGCCAGCAGCTTAGGTGGGACGGTGGGCTATGGCTACACCTTC
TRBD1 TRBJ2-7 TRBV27 CASSLLGQGSYEQYF TGTGCCAGCAGTTTGCTGGGACAGGGGTCCTACGAGCAGTACTTC
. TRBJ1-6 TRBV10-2 CASTDPYNSPLHF TGCGCCAGCACCGATCCTTATAATTCACCCCTCCACTTT
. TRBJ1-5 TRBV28 CASRSMGGQPQHF TGTGCCAGCAGGTCCATGGGGGGACAGCCCCAGCATTTT
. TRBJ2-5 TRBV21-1 CASSKRGRQKETQYF TGTGCCAGCAGCAAGAGAGGTCGGCAGAAAGAGACCCAGTACTTC
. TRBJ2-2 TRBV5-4 CASSFFSGAGELFF TGTGCCAGCAGCTTTTTCTCTGGGGCCGGGGAGCTGTTTTTT
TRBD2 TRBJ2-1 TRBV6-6 CASSSTVGTSDNEQFF TGTGCCAGCAGTTCAACCGTCGGGACTAGTGACAATGAGCAGTTCTTC
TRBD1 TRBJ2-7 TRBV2 CASRDLPGTGRYEQYF TGTGCCAGCAGGGACCTACCCGGGACAGGGCGGTACGAGCAGTACTTC
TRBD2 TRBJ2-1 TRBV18 CASSFGTSGRVNEQFF TGTGCCAGCTCATTCGGGACTAGCGGGAGAGTCAATGAGCAGTTCTTC
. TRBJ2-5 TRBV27 CASSYGMGETQYF TGTGCCAGCAGTTATGGTATGGGGGAGACCCAGTACTTC
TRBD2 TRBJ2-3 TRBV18 CASSVTSGSSDTQYF TGTGCCAGCTCAGTGACTAGCGGGAGTTCAGATACGCAGTATTTT
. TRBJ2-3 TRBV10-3 CAIMGRSSTDTQYF TGTGCCATCATGGGCAGATCTAGCACAGATACGCAGTATTTT
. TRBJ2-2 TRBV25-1 CASSEGGRNYLFF TGTGCCAGCAGTGAGGGTGGCAGGAACTACCTGTTTTTT
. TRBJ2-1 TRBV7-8 CASSVTFLAGNYNEQFF TGTGCCAGCAGCGTTACTTTCCTAGCTGGTAACTACAATGAGCAGTTCTTC
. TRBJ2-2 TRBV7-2 CASSLASSIYGGELFF TGTGCCAGCAGCCTAGCCTCATCTATCTATGGGGGGGAGCTGTTTTTT
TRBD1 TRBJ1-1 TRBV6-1 CASSEGQGRIEAFF TGTGCCAGCAGTGAAGGACAGGGCAGGATTGAAGCTTTCTTT
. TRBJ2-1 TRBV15 CATSRSGTYNEQFF TGTGCCACCAGCAGATCCGGGACCTACAATGAGCAGTTCTTC
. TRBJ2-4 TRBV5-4 CASSREELIQYF TGTGCCAGCAGCCGTGAGGAGCTCATTCAGTACTTC
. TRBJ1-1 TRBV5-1 CASSLQGGTTEAFF TGCGCCAGCAGCCTACAAGGGGGAACGACTGAAGCTTTCTTT
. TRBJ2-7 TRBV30 CAWRRGYEQYF TGTGCCTGGAGGAGGGGCTACGAGCAGTACTTC
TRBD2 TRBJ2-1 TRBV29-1 CSKSGKSYNEQFF TGCAGCAAGAGCGGGAAATCCTACAATGAGCAGTTCTTC
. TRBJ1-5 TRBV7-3 CASSPQGPYSNQPQHF TGTGCCAGCAGCCCGCAGGGTCCCTATAGCAATCAGCCCCAGCATTTT
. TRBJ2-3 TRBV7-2 CASSYRASSTDTQYF TGTGCCAGCAGTTACCGGGCGTCTAGCACAGATACGCAGTATTTT
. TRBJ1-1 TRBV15 CATSRDVLGAGNTEAFF TGTGCCACCAGCAGAGACGTTCTTGGAGCGGGGAACACTGAAGCTTTCTTT